The rows below give T cell receptor beta chains drawn from one sample of a study of blood T cell repertoires in COVID-19. Data came from immunoSEQ multiplex PCR; TCRdb stores just in-frame clones and leaves some out. The table has around 380,000 clones, 80% to 90% seen once. Material: PBMCs or T cells enriched from blood (not recorded which). The receptor set was obtained from a man younger than 45 who had recovered from COVID-19. CDR3s include the opening cysteine and the closing phenylalanine or tryptophan. D genes are given only for firm matches.

CDR3aa: CASKGAFDTGELFF
v_gene: TRBV19
d_gene: TRBD1

CDR3aa: CAWSSTVTEAFF
v_gene: TRBV30
d_gene: .

CDR3aa: CASSSDRGAFYNEQFF
v_gene: TRBV11-3
d_gene: .

CDR3aa: CASSRGAWGDRTTGELFF
v_gene: TRBV27
d_gene: TRBD1

CDR3aa: CATRGGTEAFF
v_gene: TRBV13
d_gene: .

CDR3aa: CASSPPMGGQGAGGTQYF
v_gene: TRBV18
d_gene: TRBD1

CDR3aa: CASSLSSGVHEQYF
v_gene: TRBV18
d_gene: .

CDR3aa: CASSQYGGQPQHF
v_gene: TRBV4-2
d_gene: .

CDR3aa: CASSSAGQGSPEAFF
v_gene: TRBV6-2/TRBV6-3
d_gene: TRBD1

CDR3aa: CASWDRVGYTF
v_gene: TRBV27
d_gene: TRBD1

CDR3aa: CATRLGSINQPQHF
v_gene: TRBV19
d_gene: .

CDR3aa: CASSFSGGQTDTQYF
v_gene: TRBV7-9
d_gene: TRBD1

CDR3aa: CASSLTGRKTEAFF
v_gene: TRBV7-3
d_gene: .

CDR3aa: CATRVDGAKETQYF
v_gene: TRBV10-3
d_gene: .

CDR3aa: CASSPDRVFYEQYF
v_gene: TRBV3-1/TRBV3-2
d_gene: TRBD1

CDR3aa: CASPGDSQYNEQFF
v_gene: TRBV2
d_gene: TRBD1

CDR3aa: CASRGDRNSNQPQHF
v_gene: TRBV6-5
d_gene: .

CDR3aa: CASSQQGSGSGNTIYF
v_gene: TRBV7-2
d_gene: .

CDR3aa: CASSLGAVNQPQHF
v_gene: TRBV7-8
d_gene: .

CDR3aa: CASSLVAVTAGNTIYF
v_gene: TRBV7-8
d_gene: .

CDR3aa: CASSPGSGAMQYF
v_gene: TRBV14
d_gene: .

CDR3aa: CASSLAWGDTEAFF
v_gene: TRBV7-8
d_gene: .

CDR3aa: CASSLSPTPTEQYF
v_gene: TRBV5-1
d_gene: .

CDR3aa: CASTPGGKGSNQPQHF
v_gene: TRBV19
d_gene: .

CDR3aa: CASSYRGATNEKLFF
v_gene: TRBV6-5
d_gene: .